These 22 T cell receptor beta chains were all obtained from the same sample, sequenced in a study of radiotherapy plus CTLA-4 blockade in lung cancer (dated by TCRdb to about 2018). Library prep was done by the immunoSEQ multiplex PCR assay. Not all clones reach the TCRdb copy of this immuneACCESS table, which keeps in-frame sequences only. Checked studies attribute under half of the gap to unresolved V genes and leave the rest unexplained. This sample lists about 98,000 clones; about 81% were detected once. About 3.5% of the sample rests with the top ten. The specimen comprised peripheral blood, sampled from a patient treated with radiotherapy plus ipilimumab. Receptor source: a human donor with non-small cell lung cancer who had a partial response to radiotherapy plus ipilimumab.

V gene TRBV9 combines with J gene TRBJ2-3; TRBD2 matches 9 bases. V shed 2 bases and J 0 bases; nucleotides not matched to a gene: 1. The length of the CDR3 is 15 residues. Looked up from germline, CDR1 is SGDLS and CDR2 is YYNGEE. The CDR3 region is CASSVGTSSTDTQYF. CDR3 DNA sequence: TGTGCCAGCAGCGTCGGGACTAGCAGCACAGATACGCAGTATTTT.

J is TRBJ2-7 and V is TRBV11-2; 11 bases are a match to TRBD2. The trim removed 4 bases at V and 2 bases at J, leaving 7 bases unmatched. The CDR3 runs 16 residues. Germline V CDR1 and CDR2: SGHAT, FQNNGV. The CDR3: CASSSTGTSGTYEQYF. The DNA of the CDR3 is TGTGCCAGCAGCTCCACCGGGACTAGCGGAACCTACGAGCAGTACTTC. The entire variable domain, with the rest obtained from reference TRBV11-2 and TRBJ2-7, is as follows: EAGVAQSPRYKIIEKRQSVAFWCNPISGHATLYWYQQILGQGPKLLIQFQNNGVVDDSQLPKDRFSAERLKGVDSTLKIQPAKLEDSAVYLCASSSTGTSGTYEQYFGPGTRLTVT.

The chain recombines TRBV7-9 with TRBJ2-5, with TRBD1 as a possible D gene (6 bases). Looked up from germline, CDR1 is SEHNR and CDR2 is FQNEAQ (reference sequence). V lost 1 base to trimming and J lost 2 bases, with 14 bases between them. The CDR3 is 16 residues long. The CDR3 DNA reads TGTGCCAGCAGCTTAGGAGTTGAGAGGGGGCAAGAGACCCAGTACTTC. Protein product: CASSLGVERGQETQYF.

J is TRBJ2-3 and V is TRBV5-4; 7 bases are shared with TRBD2. Germline CDR1 is SGHNT and CDR2 is YYREEE (reference sequence). The trim removed 4 bases at V and 5 bases at J, leaving 16 bases unmatched. This CDR3 contains 17 residues. CDR3 coding DNA: TGTGCCAGCAGCGGGTCCCTGGGGGGGGTGGGCAGAGATACGCAGTATTTT. This sequence encodes CASSGSLGGVGRDTQYF.

The J gene is TRBJ2-3, the V gene TRBV27, with a weak D call TRBD1 (5 bases). The CDR3 is 13 residues long. Germline CDR1 reads MNHEY; CDR2 reads SMNVEV (reference sequence). V lost 0 bases to trimming and J lost 5 bases, with 6 bases between them. In DNA, the CDR3 is TGTGCCAGCAGTTTATCAGGGGTAGATACGCAGTATTTT. Its translation is CASSLSGVDTQYF.

The gene calls are TRBV6-1 and TRBJ2-1; a weak D match, TRBD2 (6 bases). V was trimmed by 6 bases and J by 5 bases, leaving 11 bases between them. CDR3 length: 13 amino acids. Germline V gene sequence: CDR1 MNHNS, CDR2 SASEGT. The CDR3 nucleotides read TGTGCCAGCAGCCCCGGGAGAAACAATGAGCAGTTCTTC. Its protein product is CASSPGRNNEQFF.

This clone showed up just a few times. V is TRBV28 and J is TRBJ1-5, with D possibly TRBD1 on 6 matching bases. Trimming shortened V by 3 bases and J by 4 bases, and 13 bases separated the two germline ends. This CDR3 has 15 residues. CDR1 and CDR2 (germline): MDHEN, SYDVKM. The DNA of the CDR3 is TGTGCCAGCAGTTTGGGGACAAGTAGGAATCAGCCCCAGCATTTT. Protein: CASSLGTSRNQPQHF.

The chain is built from TRBV19 and TRBJ1-5, with TRBD1 matching 7 bases. CDR1 and CDR2 from the germline V gene are LNHDA and SQIVND (reference sequence). J gave up 3 bases and V 6 bases, and 2 bases lay outside the gene matches. The CDR3 runs to 13 residues. CDR3 sequence reads: CASRGQTNQPQHF. CDR3 coding DNA: TGTGCCAGTAGGGGACAGACCAATCAGCCCCAGCATTTT.

This chain joins TRBV28 and TRBJ2-5; D is perhaps TRBD1 (6 bases). The CDR3 has 13 amino acids. CDR1 MDHEN and CDR2 SYDVKM come from the germline V gene. Deletions cut 6 bases from V and 5 bases from J, with 13 bases between. The CDR3 DNA sequence: TGTGCCAGCAGACAGGGTCTGCGGGAGACCCAGTACTTC. As protein: CASRQGLRETQYF.

V and J are TRBV7-2 and TRBJ2-7, with a tentative D call TRBD2 (6 bases). V was clipped by 4 bases and J by 5 bases, with 18 bases between them. CDR1 is SGHTA and CDR2 is FQGNSA in the germline V gene. CDR3 size: 15 residues. The DNA for the CDR3 is TGTGCCAGCAGCTGGGCGGGACTCCTCCACAACGAGCAGTACTTC. It is translated as CASSWAGLLHNEQYF.

This clone was counted a single time. This chain connects TRBV5-1 to TRBJ2-3; no firm D call. V was cut by 0 bases and J by 0 bases, with 8 bases left in between. This CDR3 has 15 residues. Germline values: CDR1 SGHRS, CDR2 YFSETQ. The CDR3: CASSLEGVSTDTQYF. The CDR3 coding sequence is TGCGCCAGCAGCTTGGAAGGAGTTAGCACAGATACGCAGTATTTT. The full variable domain, in which reference TRBV5-1 and TRBJ2-3 provide the parts outside the CDR3, is KAGVTQTPRYLIKTRGQQVTLSCSPISGHRSVSWYQQTPGQGLQFLFEYFSETQRNKGNFPGRFSGRQFSNSRSEMNVSTLELGDSALYLCASSLEGVSTDTQYFGPGTRLTVL.

The rearrangement uses TRBV11-2 and TRBJ2-7, with TRBD1 as a possible D gene (6 bases). Trimming took off 1 base at V and 3 bases at J, with 13 bases between the two ends. CDR1 is SGHAT and CDR2 is FQNNGV in the germline V gene. There are 15 residues in the CDR3. This chain's CDR3 is CASSLGRGSLYEQYF. CDR3 in DNA: TGTGCCAGCAGCTTAGGCAGGGGCAGCCTCTACGAGCAGTACTTC.

The rearrangement uses TRBV2 and TRBJ1-1, with a tentative D call TRBD1 (6 bases). Trimming took off 5 bases at V and 7 bases at J, with 11 bases between the two ends. This CDR3 is built from 12 residues. The germline V gene has CDR1 SNHLY and CDR2 FYNNEI. CDR3 residues: CASSPGTNEAFF. CDR3 nucleotides: TGTGCCAGCAGTCCCGGGACAAATGAAGCTTTCTTT.

This clone was seen at least ten times. The sample carries other DNA sequences with the same CDR3. The chain links TRBV7-3 to TRBJ2-2; 11 nucleotides match TRBD2. The length of the CDR3 is 17 residues. Per the germline V gene, CDR1 is SGHTA and CDR2 is FQGTGA. J was trimmed by 7 bases and V by 1 base; bases with no gene match: 8. CDR3 DNA sequence: TGTGCCAGCAGCTTAAGTAGCGGGAGGGCCAGGGACGGGGAGCTGTTTTTT. Its translation: CASSLSSGRARDGELFF.

The CDR3 DNA follows: TGTGCCAGCAGTGAAGTCCGGGGGACAGGGTTCAATGAGCAGTTCTTC. It translates to CASSEVRGTGFNEQFF. V is TRBV2 and J is TRBJ2-1; 9 bases are shared with TRBD1. From germline, CDR1 is SNHLY and CDR2 FYNNEI. CDR3 length equals 16 residues. Losses at the gene ends were 1 base for V and 6 bases for J; bases not matched to a gene: 7.

This chain connects TRBV6-1 to TRBJ1-4, with 10 bases that match TRBD1. The ends lost 7 bases at V and 5 bases at J; junction bases unmatched: 4. The germline CDR1 and CDR2 sequences are MNHNS and SASEGT. The CDR3 sequence is 14 residues long. CDR3 loop: CASIWTGGNEKLFF. CDR3 nucleotide sequence: TGTGCCAGCATCTGGACAGGGGGGAATGAAAAACTGTTTTTT.

The genes are TRBV4-3 and TRBJ2-1; 14 bases line up with TRBD2. The CDR3 covers 16 residues. The trim removed 5 bases at V and 9 bases at J, leaving 9 bases unmatched. Per germline, CDR1 LGHNA and CDR2 YSLEER. Written as DNA, the CDR3 is TGCGCCAGCAGCTCGACTAGCGGGAGGGCCGGGGGTGAGCAGTTCTTC. Encoded protein: CASSSTSGRAGGEQFF.

The chain employs TRBV28 and TRBJ1-4, with D hard to call. The CDR3 has 15 amino acids. The germline gives CDR1 MDHEN, CDR2 SYDVKM. V dropped 0 bases and J dropped 3 bases, with 8 bases sitting between them. As DNA, the CDR3 is TGTGCCAGCAGTTTATGGGGAGACTCTAATGAAAAACTGTTTTTT. The encoded protein is CASSLWGDSNEKLFF.

In this sample, this clone turned up a few times. The chain employs TRBV11-2 and TRBJ2-7; 9 bases agree with TRBD1. The V segment lost 4 bases and the J segment 4 bases; nucleotides outside the gene matches: 8. CDR1 and CDR2 from the germline V gene are SGHAT and FQNNGV. The length of the CDR3 is 15 residues. The CDR3 DNA is TGTGCCAGCAGCTCAGCGGGACAGGGAGTATACGAGCAGTACTTC. Translating it yields CASSSAGQGVYEQYF.

The chain employs TRBV7-3 and TRBJ2-2, with 7 bases identical to TRBD1. Germline assignment: CDR1 SGHTA and CDR2 FQGTGA. This CDR3 spans 16 amino acids. The V gene end was trimmed by 5 bases and the J gene end by 0 bases; junction bases not matched to a gene: 6. The CDR3 is CASSPPGQSNTGELFF. CDR3 coding DNA: TGTGCCAGCAGCCCCCCGGGACAGTCGAACACCGGGGAGCTGTTTTTT.

The CDR3 DNA reads as TGCGCCAGCAGCATGGACACAGGGGAAGTCTCCTACGAGCAGTACTTC. Its protein is CASSMDTGEVSYEQYF. The rearrangement links TRBV5-1 to TRBJ2-7; TRBD1 matches 7 bases. The ends lost 4 bases at V and 0 bases at J; junction bases unmatched: 10. The CDR3 runs 16 residues. Germline V lookup: CDR1 SGHRS, CDR2 YFSETQ.

The chain is built from TRBV29-1 and TRBJ2-6; possible D gene TRBD2, 5 bases. The V gene's germline CDR1 is SQVTM and CDR2 ANQGSEA. V lost 2 bases and J lost 0, with 20 bases in between. The CDR3 is 19 amino acids. The CDR3 DNA reads as TGCAGCGTTGAAACTGAGGGCGCTGCAAGCTTCTCTGGGGCCAACGTCCTGACTTTC. It yields the protein CSVETEGAASFSGANVLTF.